This entry lists 24 T cell receptor beta chains sequenced from one sample in a study of identical twins. MiXCR was run by TCRdb on the 5' RACE reads, yielding one entry per CDR3 protein. The top ten clones hold over 10% of a sample with fewer than 900,000 distinct CDR3 sequences, roughly 20% of them seen once. The same sample was also used in a study of T cells expressing NK-cell markers.

Sequenced: PBMCs. These receptors originate from a woman under 30 in good health.

V gene TRBV20-1 combines with J gene TRBJ2-1; no clear D gene. Germline CDR1 and CDR2: DFQATT and SNEGSKA (reference sequence). The V and J ends lost 6 bases and 5 bases respectively, with 14 bases between them. CDR3 length: 13 amino acids. CDR3 DNA: TGCAGTGCCTTCGCAGCGACAAACAATGAGCAGTTCTTC. Its protein is CSAFAATNNEQFF.

This clonotype was seen more than once but under ten times. This chain links TRBV12-3 or TRBV12-4 with TRBJ2-3; the match to TRBD2 covers 10 bases. This CDR3 is 18 amino acids long. The ends lost 6 bases at V and 4 bases at J; junction bases unmatched: 16. CDR3 sequence (DNA): TGTGCCAGCAGCCCCAATCCGGGACTAGCGACGTCTGCAGATACGCAGTATTTT. Protein sequence: CASSPNPGLATSADTQYF.

The rearrangement joins TRBV5-1 to TRBJ2-3, with a weak D call TRBD2 (5 bases). Germline-derived CDR1 and CDR2 are SGHRS and YFSETQ. This CDR3 comprises 16 residues. V was trimmed by 4 bases and J by 4 bases, leaving 19 bases between them. The CDR3 loop is CASSLRLNFRSDTQYF. In DNA, the CDR3 is TGCGCCAGCAGCCTAAGACTAAATTTTAGGTCAGATACGCAGTATTTT.

The chain recombines TRBV6-2 or TRBV6-3 with TRBJ2-3, with D perhaps assigned TRBD1 or TRBD2 (6 bases each). Trimming left V 10 bases short and J 1 base short, with 15 bases between. The CDR3 is 14 residues long. Germline V gene data show CDR1 as MNHEY and CDR2 as SVGEGT. CDR3 nucleotide sequence: TGTGCCACCATTGTTAGGGGGGGCACAGATACGCAGTATTTT. Translation: CATIVRGGTDTQYF.

The chain has TRBV7-9 and TRBJ1-1; D not certain. Trimming cost V 1 base and J 8 bases, with 8 bases left between them. Per germline, CDR1 SEHNR and CDR2 FQNEAQ (reference sequence). The CDR3 spans 12 residues. The DNA of the CDR3 is TGTGCCAGCAGCTTAGAATGGGCAGAAGCTTTCTTT. It is translated as CASSLEWAEAFF.

CDR3 coding DNA: TGCAGCGTTACCGGACAGGGTCAAGAGACCCAGTACTTC. Amino acids: CSVTGQGQETQYF. The chain recombines TRBV29-1 with TRBJ2-5; 8 bases align to TRBD1. The CDR3 runs 13 residues. Per the germline V gene, CDR1 is SQVTM and CDR2 is ANQGSEA. V trimming: 5 bases; J trimming: 2 bases; junction bases outside the gene matches: 4. Combining the CDR3 with reference TRBV29-1 and TRBJ2-5 gives the whole variable domain SAVISQKPSRDICQRGTSLTIQCQVDSQVTMMFWYRQQPGQSLTLIATANQGSEATYESGFVIDKFPISRPNLTFSTLTVSNMSPEDSSIYLCSVTGQGQETQYFGPGTRLLVL.

The sample holds many counts of this clonotype. The chain carries TRBV5-5 and TRBJ2-5; no clear D. Looked up from germline, CDR1 is SGHKS and CDR2 is YYEKEE (reference sequence). The CDR3 sequence is 12 residues long. Trimming took off 2 bases at V and 1 base at J, with 3 bases between the two ends. The CDR3 nucleotides read TGTGCCAGCAGCTTAATCCAAGAGACCCAGTACTTC. Translated, it gives CASSLIQETQYF.

This clonotype came up a few times. The chain combines TRBV27 with TRBJ1-2; 7 nucleotides agree with TRBD1. This CDR3 contains 16 residues. The V and J ends lost 2 bases and 5 bases, in that order; junction bases with no gene match: 11. Germline V lookup: CDR1 MNHEY, CDR2 SMNVEV (reference sequence). CDR3 residues: CASSLDIRTGPYGYTF. For the CDR3, the DNA is TGTGCCAGCAGTTTAGATATACGGACAGGCCCTTATGGCTACACCTTC.

The sample holds a few counts of this clonotype. This rearrangement joins TRBV28 to TRBJ2-1; 9 positions match TRBD2. The CDR3 extends over 15 amino acids. CDR1 and CDR2 from the germline V gene are MDHEN and SYDVKM. V was clipped by 6 bases and J by 2 bases; unmatched bases: 5. The CDR3 is CASRDGGRAYNEQFF. CDR3 coding DNA: TGTGCCAGCAGAGACGGCGGGAGGGCCTACAATGAGCAGTTCTTC.

The V and J genes are TRBV20-1 and TRBJ2-1, with 8 positions matching TRBD2. The CDR3 extends over 12 amino acids. V lost 7 bases to trimming and J lost 3 bases; unmatched junction nucleotides: 2. Germline lookup yields CDR1 DFQATT and CDR2 SNEGSKA (reference sequence). The CDR3 DNA reads TGCAGTGTACTAGCGGACTACAATGAGCAGTTCTTC. Translating gives CSVLADYNEQFF.

This clonotype has just a few counts. This chain uses TRBV10-3 with TRBJ2-3, with D perhaps assigned TRBD1 or TRBD2 (5 bases each). This CDR3 is 15 amino acids long. The V end was cut by 5 bases, the J end by 0 bases, with 12 bases between. CDR1 ENHRY and CDR2 SYGVKD come from the germline V gene. The CDR3 DNA reads TGTGCCATCAGTAGGGACCTTCTGAGCACAGATACGCAGTATTTT. This encodes CAISRDLLSTDTQYF.

The chain uses TRBV7-9 and TRBJ1-2; D remains ambiguous. V was shortened by 4 bases and J by 5 bases, with 20 bases between the two germline ends. The CDR3 consists of 16 residues. Germline V gives CDR1 SEHNR, CDR2 FQNEAQ (reference sequence). In DNA, the CDR3 is TGTGCCAGCAGCTCCGGTTATCTCCCAAATGGTTATGGCTACACCTTC. Translation gives CASSSGYLPNGYGYTF.

The J gene is TRBJ2-7, the V gene TRBV20-1; maybe TRBD2 (5 bases). CDR1 and CDR2 (germline): DFQATT, SNEGSKA (reference sequence). V was pared by 6 bases and J by 2 bases, with 14 bases between. This CDR3 is built from 13 residues. This chain's CDR3 is CSAGESFTYEQYF. CDR3 coding DNA: TGCAGTGCCGGGGAGTCTTTTACCTACGAGCAGTACTTC.

This sequence joins TRBV4-2 and TRBJ2-2, with TRBD2 matching 10 bases. V lost 0 bases to trimming and J lost 7 bases; unmatched junction nucleotides: 8. This CDR3 comprises 17 residues. Germline V CDR1 and CDR2: LGHNA, YNFKEQ. The CDR3 region has the DNA TGTGCCAGCAGCCAAGACAGGAGCGGGGGGGCGAACGGGGAGCTGTTTTTT. It translates to CASSQDRSGGANGELFF.

This clonotype was seen only a few times. The chain couples TRBV20-1 to TRBJ1-3; D is undetermined. The CDR3 extends over 14 amino acids. Germline V CDR1 and CDR2: DFQATT, SNEGSKA (reference sequence). Trimming removed 4 bases at V and 0 bases at J, with 10 bases between. For the CDR3, the DNA is TGCAGTGCTACGTTGCCCCGCTCTGGAAACACCATATATTTT. The encoded protein is CSATLPRSGNTIYF.

This clonotype was observed a few times. The chain is built from TRBV6-5 and TRBJ2-3, with TRBD1 identical over 9 bases. CDR1 MNHEY and CDR2 SVGAGI come from the germline V gene. V lost 2 bases to trimming and J lost 0 bases; unmatched junction nucleotides: 3. CDR3 size: 16 residues. CDR3 sequence (DNA): TGTGCCAGCAGTTACCGGACAGGGGCCAGCACAGATACGCAGTATTTT. Protein: CASSYRTGASTDTQYF.

This clonotype was detected a few times. The chain joins TRBV6-5 to TRBJ2-3; no definite D call. The germline CDR1 and CDR2 sequences are MNHEY and SVGAGI. V shed 0 bases and J shed 2 bases, with 9 bases lying between them. The CDR3 is 15 amino acids. CDR3 region: CASSYSLVLTDTQYF. CDR3 sequence (DNA): TGTGCCAGCAGTTACTCGTTAGTACTCACAGATACGCAGTATTTT.

The rearrangement joins TRBV2 to TRBJ1-5; TRBD1 might be the D (5 bases). Germline CDR1 is SNHLY and CDR2 is FYNNEI. This CDR3 contains 13 residues. Trimming stripped 4 bases from V and 9 bases from J, with 13 bases between. CDR3 DNA: TGTGCCAGCAGTGTTAGGGGACTTGGGCCCCAGCATTTT. Protein: CASSVRGLGPQHF.

The table lists this clonotype with a few counts. The rearrangement uses TRBV5-5 and TRBJ1-5; perhaps TRBD1 as D (5 bases). Germline CDR1 is SGHKS and CDR2 is YYEKEE (reference sequence). V shed 0 bases and J shed 10 bases, with 20 bases lying between them. The length of the CDR3 is 16 residues. CDR3: CASSLVIRDPQGPQHF. In DNA form, the CDR3 reads TGTGCCAGCAGCTTGGTTATTCGGGACCCTCAGGGTCCCCAGCATTTT. Using reference TRBV5-5 and TRBJ1-5 for the parts outside the CDR3, the full variable domain is DAGVTQSPTHLIKTRGQQVTLRCSPISGHKSVSWYQQVLGQGPQFIFQYYEKEERGRGNFPDRFSARQFPNYSSELNVNALLLGDSALYLCASSLVIRDPQGPQHFGDGTRLSIL.

The chain couples TRBV6-5 to TRBJ1-1, with TRBD1 as a possible D gene (5 bases). V lost 6 bases, J lost 8 bases, and 10 bases lay in between. Looked up from germline, CDR1 is MNHEY and CDR2 is SVGAGI. The CDR3 totals 11 residues. This CDR3 reads CASRSQGEAFF. The CDR3, as DNA: TGTGCCAGCAGATCCCAGGGAGAAGCTTTCTTT.

The V and J genes are TRBV10-3 and TRBJ2-5; 9 bases are a match to TRBD1. CDR3 length equals 14 residues. The germline gives CDR1 ENHRY, CDR2 SYGVKD. V lost 7 bases to trimming and J lost 4 bases; unmatched junction nucleotides: 7. DNA of the CDR3: TGTGCCATCACCGGGGACAGGGATGGAGAGACCCAGTACTTC. As protein: CAITGDRDGETQYF.

This clonotype appeared a few times. J is TRBJ2-3 and V is TRBV11-2, with D unclear. The CDR3 covers 13 residues. The V gene's germline CDR1 is SGHAT and CDR2 FQNNGV. Trimming shortened V by 3 bases and J by 4 bases, and 8 bases separated the two germline ends. The CDR3 sequence: CASSFTWADTQYF. Here the CDR3 DNA reads TGTGCCAGCAGCTTTACATGGGCAGATACGCAGTATTTT.

V gene TRBV7-9 combines with J gene TRBJ2-2; TRBD1 agrees at 9 bases. Germline lookup yields CDR1 SEHNR and CDR2 FQNEAQ (reference sequence). The CDR3 contains 16 residues. The V and J ends lost 4 bases and 4 bases, in that order; junction bases with no gene match: 7. The CDR3 here is CASSSRGGQGTGELFF. In DNA, the CDR3 is TGTGCCAGCAGCTCGCGTGGGGGACAGGGCACCGGGGAGCTGTTTTTT.

The chain has TRBV6-6 and TRBJ2-7, with unresolved D. The CDR3 consists of 13 residues. Between the trimmed V and J ends, which lost 3 bases and 6 bases, there was a span of 12 bases. Germline V lookup: CDR1 MNHNY, CDR2 SVGAGI (reference sequence). The CDR3 region has the DNA TGTGCCAGCAGTTATGCGGAGATACTCGAGCAGTACTTC. Encoded protein: CASSYAEILEQYF.